Listed here are 14 T cell receptor beta chains from one sample, sequenced in a study of CD8 T cells in Susac syndrome. Random hexamers were used to reverse transcribe roughly 0.5 to 1 ug of RNA. TCRdb reanalysed the immunoSEQ multiplex PCR reads using MiXCR and keeps one entry per CDR3 protein. The data contain 50,000 to 55,000 distinct CDR3 sequences, 95% of them singletons. What was sequenced was CD8+ T cells from PBMCs. All receptors come from a human donor with Susac syndrome.

This chain connects TRBV9 to TRBJ2-2; the D is unclear. V was cut by 2 bases and J by 1 base, with 12 bases left in between. This CDR3 is built from 16 residues. Germline V CDR1 and CDR2: SGDLS, YYNGEE. This CDR3 reads CASSVGWAENTGELFF. Written as DNA, the CDR3 is TGTGCCAGCAGCGTCGGGTGGGCAGAGAACACCGGGGAGCTGTTTTTT.

The chain's CDR3 is CASRQPGQGSKNIQYF. The CDR3 region has the DNA TGCGCCAGCAGACAACCCGGACAGGGCTCCAAAAACATTCAGTACTTC. The chain uses TRBV4-1 and TRBJ2-4; 8 bases line up with TRBD1. The CDR3 covers 16 residues. After removal of 6 bases from V and 2 bases from J, the junction contained 9 bases not matched to a gene. The germline CDR1 and CDR2 sequences are MGHRA and YSYEKL.

CDR3 sequence reads: CATSRGDFNEQFF. CDR3 in DNA: TGTGCCACCAGCAGGGGTGACTTCAATGAGCAGTTCTTC. V and J are TRBV15 and TRBJ2-1; D is unresolved. CDR1 and CDR2 from the germline V gene are LNHNV and YYDKDF (reference sequence). This CDR3 spans 13 amino acids. The germline V and J ends were trimmed by 3 bases and 6 bases, with 9 bases remaining between them.

CDR3 residues: CASSEQLNTEAFF. The DNA for the CDR3 is TGTGCCAGCAGTGAACAGCTGAACACTGAAGCTTTCTTT. The V call is TRBV6-4, the J call TRBJ1-1; D remains ambiguous. The V and J ends lost 3 bases and 0 bases respectively, with 5 bases between them. CDR1 and CDR2 from the germline V gene are MRHNA and SNTAGT. The CDR3 totals 13 residues.

The chain recombines TRBV20-1 with TRBJ2-1, with a weak D call TRBD2 (6 bases). CDR1 is DFQATT, CDR2 SNEGSKA, per germline (reference sequence). V gave up 0 bases and J gave up 0 bases, with 15 bases separating them. The CDR3 consists of 17 residues. Here the CDR3 reads CSARDLIAESSYNEQFF. The CDR3 nucleotides read TGCAGTGCTAGAGATCTCATAGCGGAAAGCTCCTACAATGAGCAGTTCTTC.

Written as DNA, the CDR3 is TGCAGTGCTAGACCGATGGGCGTCGAGCAGTACTTC. This sequence encodes CSARPMGVEQYF. The chain has TRBV20-1 and TRBJ2-7; D remains unclear. CDR3 size: 12 residues. The V end lost 2 bases, the J end lost 6 bases, and 11 bases lay between the germline ends. In germline, CDR1 is DFQATT, CDR2 SNEGSKA (reference sequence).

This clonotype was recorded once. This chain connects TRBV4-1 to TRBJ2-7; D call uncertain. Per germline, CDR1 MGHRA and CDR2 YSYEKL. The CDR3 loop spans 12 amino acids. V was trimmed by 3 bases and J by 6 bases, leaving 9 bases between them. The CDR3 bases are TGCGCCAGCAGCCACGGTCGGGCCGAGCAGTACTTC. This gives the protein CASSHGRAEQYF.

The chain uses TRBV7-2 and TRBJ2-7; 12 bases map to TRBD2. CDR1 is SGHTA and CDR2 is FQGNSA in the germline V gene. The CDR3 has 13 amino acids. V was clipped by 2 bases and J by 10 bases; unmatched bases: 3. The CDR3 here is CASSLTTSGGQYF. The CDR3 nucleotides read TGTGCCAGCAGCTTAACGACTAGCGGGGGTCAGTACTTC.

This clonotype was seen a single time. This sequence joins TRBV4-1 and TRBJ2-7; TRBD2 agrees at 7 bases. The germline V gene encodes CDR1 MGHRA and CDR2 YSYEKL. CDR3 length: 14 residues. J lost 2 bases, V lost 2 bases, and 3 bases had no gene match. For the CDR3, the DNA is TGCGCCAGCAGCCAACTCGGGGGGACCTACGAGCAGTACTTC. Translating gives CASSQLGGTYEQYF.

The V and J genes are TRBV12-3 or TRBV12-4 and TRBJ1-2; D ambiguous. This CDR3 has 14 amino acids. Trimming shortened V by 6 bases and J by 6 bases, and 17 bases separated the two germline ends. CDR3 protein: CASSPGVYDDGYTF. In nucleotides, the CDR3 is TGTGCCAGCAGCCCCGGGGTTTACGACGATGGCTACACCTTC.

The genes are TRBV23-1 and TRBJ2-2; D gene unclear. TRBV23-1 is an open reading frame, and its role is uncertain. V was trimmed by 7 bases and J by 2 bases, leaving 14 bases between them. CDR3 length: 15 amino acids. The CDR3 reads CASTMDGSNTGELFF. The CDR3 DNA follows: TGCGCCAGCACCATGGACGGATCTAACACCGGGGAGCTGTTTTTT.

The chain combines TRBV28 with TRBJ2-5, with 9 nucleotides matching TRBD2. The CDR3 contains 17 residues. With 3 bases clipped from V and 1 base from J, the junction kept 9 bases outside the gene matches. The germline CDR1 and CDR2 sequences are MDHEN and SYDVKM. The CDR3 spells CASSLGLAGDIQETQYF. CDR3 DNA: TGTGCCAGCAGTTTGGGCTTAGCGGGAGATATCCAAGAGACCCAGTACTTC.

The CDR3, as DNA: TGCGCCAGCAGCTCGGGAGACAGAAATGGCTACACCTTC. This codes for CASSSGDRNGYTF. The chain links TRBV5-1 to TRBJ1-2, with D tentatively TRBD1 (5 bases). CDR3 size: 13 residues. The V gene's germline CDR1 is SGHRS and CDR2 YFSETQ. Trimming cost V 3 bases and J 6 bases, with 12 bases left between them.

This chain connects TRBV12-3 or TRBV12-4 to TRBJ2-1; D not certain. The ends were cut back, 7 bases at V and 2 bases at J, with 15 bases in the middle. The length of the CDR3 is 15 residues. The CDR3 loop is CASIQLNNAYNEQFF. The CDR3 DNA reads as TGTGCCAGCATCCAGCTGAACAATGCCTACAATGAGCAGTTCTTC.